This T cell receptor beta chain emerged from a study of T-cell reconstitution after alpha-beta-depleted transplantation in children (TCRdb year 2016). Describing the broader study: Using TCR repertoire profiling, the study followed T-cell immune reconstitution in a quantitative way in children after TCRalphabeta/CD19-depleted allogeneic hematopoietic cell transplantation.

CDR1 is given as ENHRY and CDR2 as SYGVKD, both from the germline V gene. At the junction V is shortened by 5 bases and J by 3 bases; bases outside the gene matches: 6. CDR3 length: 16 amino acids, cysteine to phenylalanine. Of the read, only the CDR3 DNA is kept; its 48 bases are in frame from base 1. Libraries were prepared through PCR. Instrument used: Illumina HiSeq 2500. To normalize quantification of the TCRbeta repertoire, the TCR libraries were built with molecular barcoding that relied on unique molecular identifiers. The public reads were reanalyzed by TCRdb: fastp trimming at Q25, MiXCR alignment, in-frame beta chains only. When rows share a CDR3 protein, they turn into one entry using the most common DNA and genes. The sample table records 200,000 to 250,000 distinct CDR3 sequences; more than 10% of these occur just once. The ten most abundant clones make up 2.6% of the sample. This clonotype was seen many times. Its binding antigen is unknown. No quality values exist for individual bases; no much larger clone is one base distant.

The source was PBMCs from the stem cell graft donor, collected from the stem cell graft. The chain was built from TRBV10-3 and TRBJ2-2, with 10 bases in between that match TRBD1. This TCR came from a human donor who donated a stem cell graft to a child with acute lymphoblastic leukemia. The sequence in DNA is TGTGCCATCAGTACTACGGGACAGGGGTACACCGGGGAGCTGTTTTTT. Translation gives CAISTTGQGYTGELFF.